This T cell receptor beta chain came from a study of T cells in Graves' hyperthyroidism and ophthalmopathy. In the study overall: Prior to any treatment, at the point of initial diagnosis, peripheral blood was collected.

Amplification targeted TCR beta CDR3 regions from RNA transcripts. A first-round RT-PCR of the TCR CDR3 used the HTBI primer set. MiXCR was run by TCRdb on the multiplex PCR reads, yielding one entry per CDR3 protein. Found here are 30,000 to 35,000 distinct CDR3 sequences, around 53% of them singletons; the top ten hold roughly 25%. Ophthalmopathy patients showed a Clinical Activity Score of at least 3, NOSPECS grade of at least 4 and duration under 3 months. The CDR3 runs to 14 residues. The V and J ends lost 5 bases and 0 bases, in that order; junction bases with no gene match: 4. CDR1 and CDR2 from the germline V gene are DFQATT and SNEGSKA (reference sequence).

Sequences were obtained from blood. V is TRBV20-1 and J is TRBJ2-3, with TRBD2 matching over 8 bases. The source is a woman between 40 and 50 years old with Graves' ophthalmopathy. CDR3 bases: TGCAGTGCTCGGTCTAGCGGGAGCACAGATACGCAGTATTTT. Translating it yields CSARSSGSTDTQYF.